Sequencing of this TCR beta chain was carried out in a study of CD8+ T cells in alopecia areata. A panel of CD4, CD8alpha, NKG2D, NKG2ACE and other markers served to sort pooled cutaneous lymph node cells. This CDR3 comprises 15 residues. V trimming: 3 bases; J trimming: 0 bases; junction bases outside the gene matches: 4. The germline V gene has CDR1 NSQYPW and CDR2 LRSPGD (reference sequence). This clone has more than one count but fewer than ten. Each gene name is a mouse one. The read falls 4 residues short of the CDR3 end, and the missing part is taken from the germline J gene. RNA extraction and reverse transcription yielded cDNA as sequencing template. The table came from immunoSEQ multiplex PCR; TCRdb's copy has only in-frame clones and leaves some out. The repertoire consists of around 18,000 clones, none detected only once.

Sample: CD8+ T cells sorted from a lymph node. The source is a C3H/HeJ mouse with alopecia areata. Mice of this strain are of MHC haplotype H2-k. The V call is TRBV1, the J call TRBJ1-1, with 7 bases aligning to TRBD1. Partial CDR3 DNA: TGCACCTGCAGTGCCGTGACAGGGTCAAACACA. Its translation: CTCSAVTGSNT. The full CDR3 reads CTCSAVTGSNTEVFF.